Given below is one TCR beta chain in context. This record belongs to a study of blood T cell repertoires in COVID-19. Looking at the study overall: Samples taken during acute and convalescent COVID-19 were collected in the United States, Italy and Spain.

The protocol was immunoSEQ multiplex PCR, while the TCRdb copy is restricted to in-frame clones and leaves out a portion. The repertoire holds 290,000 or so clones, approximately 78% seen once, with 5% in the top ten. CDR1 is KGHDR, CDR2 SFDVKD, per germline. V dropped 5 bases and J dropped 0 bases, with 37 bases sitting between them. The CDR3 runs 24 residues. Participants were aged 18 to 89 years from around 26 US areas. This TCR was sampled from a man aged 40-55 years who had been exposed to COVID-19. Source material: PBMCs or T cells enriched from blood (not recorded which). This chain uses TRBV24-1 with TRBJ1-5, with D maybe TRBD1 (6 bases). The CDR3 DNA is TGTGCCACCAGTGCCACCCTTACACAGGGAATCGGCCGCGAAAGTTTATATAGCAATCAGCCCCAGCATTTT. As protein: CATSATLTQGIGRESLYSNQPQHF.